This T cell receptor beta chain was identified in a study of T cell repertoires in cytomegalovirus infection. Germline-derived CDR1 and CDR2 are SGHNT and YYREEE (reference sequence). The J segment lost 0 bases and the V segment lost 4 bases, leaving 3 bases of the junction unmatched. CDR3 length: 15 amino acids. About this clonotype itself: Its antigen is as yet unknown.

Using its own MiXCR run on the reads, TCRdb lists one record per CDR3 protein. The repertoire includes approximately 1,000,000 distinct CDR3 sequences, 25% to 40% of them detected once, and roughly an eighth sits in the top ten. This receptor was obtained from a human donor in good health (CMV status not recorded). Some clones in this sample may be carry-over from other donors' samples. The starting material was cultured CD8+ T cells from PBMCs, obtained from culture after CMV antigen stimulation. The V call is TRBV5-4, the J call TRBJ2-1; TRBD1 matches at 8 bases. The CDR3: CASSGDRGSYNEQFF. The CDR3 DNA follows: TGTGCCAGCAGCGGTGACAGGGGCTCCTACAATGAGCAGTTCTTC.